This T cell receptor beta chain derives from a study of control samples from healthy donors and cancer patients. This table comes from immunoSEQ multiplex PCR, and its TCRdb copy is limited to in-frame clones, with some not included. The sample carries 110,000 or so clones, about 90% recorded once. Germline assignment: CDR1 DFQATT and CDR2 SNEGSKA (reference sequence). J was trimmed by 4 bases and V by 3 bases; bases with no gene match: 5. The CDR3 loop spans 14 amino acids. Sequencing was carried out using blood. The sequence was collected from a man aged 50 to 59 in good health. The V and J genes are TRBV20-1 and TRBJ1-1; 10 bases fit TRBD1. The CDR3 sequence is CSASIGTGVTEAFF. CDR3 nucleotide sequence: TGCAGTGCTAGTATAGGGACAGGGGTCACTGAAGCTTTCTTT.